This TCR beta chain stems from a study of T cell responses to AZD1222 COVID-19 vaccine (dated by TCRdb to about 2021). Context from the whole study: TCR sequencing was performed for approximately 240 trial participants, of whom 207 were given two doses of AZD1222 and some 26 were given two doses of MenACWY control vaccine. Trial participants were enrolled by age into 18-55, 56-69 and 70-plus year subgroups, with around 150, 28 and 57 TCR-sequenced participants respectively.

The sample's time point, from its label and the paper: about 28 days (+/-7) after the second vaccine dose. AZD1222 recipients given second doses at about 4 weeks or at about 12 weeks were pooled, since spike-specific TCR depth and breadth were not found to differ between the two schedules. The vaccinee samples were drawn from two UK trials, COV001 and COV002, one of which was a single-blind randomized controlled phase 2/3 trial testing AZD1222 (ChAdOx1 nCoV-19) in healthy adults. Trial participant PBMC samples were collected at day 0 and day 28 after the second dose for TCRbeta chain sequencing. Note on this clone: Its binding antigen is unknown. No per-base quality is available; no much larger clone lies one base away.

In the germline V gene, CDR1 corresponds to MDHEN and CDR2 to SYDVKM. Including the terminal cysteine and phenylalanine, the CDR3 comprises 15 residues. The sequence is cut down to CDR3 DNA, 45 bases in frame from base 1. The trim is 1 base for V and 4 bases for J, with a gap of 11 bases between the germline ends. Here is what the overall study found, with its caveats: Conclusions about previously exposed vaccinees are limited because only six or seven AZD1222 recipients were SARS-CoV-2 seropositive at baseline. Participants were mostly white British, with more females than males. The authors suggested clonal diversity may have been underestimated. Epitopes outside the regions mutated in the B.1.351 and B.1.1.7 variants were reportedly recognized by nearly half of the unique spike-specific TCRs. The whole spike protein was spanned by vaccine-associated CD4 TCRs, and dominant responses were seen in regions 160-218 and 743-854. Because no day 14 peak-response samples were available, the repertoires could be characterized only after the peak T cell response. After two AZD1222 doses, both the breadth and the depth of spike-specific TCRs were significantly higher than at day 0 and than in MenACWY recipients. In the small 56-69-year group, the increase in depth fell short of significance, most likely because of low power.

The CDR3 regions of human TCRbeta chains were analyzed by immunosequencing. In the authors' own workflow: Repertoire TCRs were checked for matches against a reference library of SARS-CoV-2-specific TCRs that had been generated using the MIRA antigen-specificity platform. Breadth meant the fraction of unique TCRs that were SARS-CoV-2-associated, whereas depth meant the fraction of total T cells that were SARS-CoV-2-associated. Each spike-specific TCR was assigned to its reactive spike region and to a CD4 or CD8 class using the MIRA data. Log10-transformed breadth and depth values were compared by one-way ANOVA with Sidak's multiple comparisons tests. TCRdb took this table from immuneACCESS and kept in-frame rearrangements with V and J called. Such tables lack part of the clones; where checked against another copy, unresolved V genes explain under half of the gap, and the rest is unexplained. For V, J and clone size, that table is used; D and trimming come from the DNA. Present in this sample are roughly 110,000 clones, about 89% of which were seen just once. Clones ranked in the top ten supply 5% to 8% of the sample.

The sequence came from an adult who received the AZD1222 COVID-19 vaccine. The rearrangement combines TRBV28 with TRBJ1-5, and the D gene may be TRBD1, 5 bases matching. The source was peripheral blood, collected 28 days after the second AZD1222 dose. CDR3 sequence: CASSLLGAGNQPQHF. The sequenced DNA is TGTGCCAGCAGTTTATTAGGGGCGGGGAATCAGCCCCAGCATTTT.